The clone carrying this T cell receptor (beta chain) appeared once. TCRdb's copy holds only in-frame clones and misses some; the assay was immunoSEQ multiplex PCR. This sample has approximately 260,000 clones, with approximately 86% found just once. This entry is derived from a study of blood T cell repertoires in COVID-19. Trimming shortened V by 6 bases and J by 4 bases, and 15 bases separated the two germline ends. Germline CDR1 reads MNHEY; CDR2 reads SVGAGI. The CDR3 extends over 14 amino acids. The chain links TRBV6-5 to TRBJ2-5; D perhaps matches TRBD1 (6 bases). This clonotype was obtained from a young man with active or convalescent COVID-19. The sample consisted of peripheral blood. The CDR3 DNA sequence: TGTGCCAGCAGCATCGACAGGAGATCAGAGACCCAGTACTTC. Residues: CASSIDRRSETQYF.